The 15 T cell receptor beta chains below all came from one sample that was sequenced in a study of blood T cell repertoires in COVID-19. Libraries were prepared by immunoSEQ multiplex PCR; TCRdb keeps only in-frame clonotypes and omits some of them. The data contain 200,000 to 250,000 clones, approximately 78% of them seen just once; the ten biggest clones take up roughly 10%. What was sequenced was peripheral blood. The receptors originated from an elderly woman with acute or convalescent COVID-19.

The chain uses TRBV11-3 and TRBJ2-3; no reliable D call. CDR1 SGHNT and CDR2 YENEEA come from the germline V gene. The CDR3 extends over 14 amino acids. V was pared by 5 bases and J by 0 bases, with 9 bases between. This CDR3 is CASSPYSSTDTQYF. CDR3 nucleotides: TGTGCCAGCAGCCCCTACAGTAGCACAGATACGCAGTATTTT.

The V call is TRBV18, the J call TRBJ2-3, with a weak D call TRBD1 (5 bases). The CDR3 contains 17 residues. CDR1 is KGHSH, CDR2 LQKENI, per germline. Trimming removed 3 bases at V and 5 bases at J, with 21 bases between. Here the CDR3 DNA reads TGTGCCAGCTCACCCCCCCGGCTCCCAGGGCTCGAAGATACGCAGTATTTT. Residues: CASSPPRLPGLEDTQYF.

The genes are TRBV21-1 and TRBJ2-7; the D call of TRBD1 is as the table states it, not checked on the DNA. TRBV21-1 is recorded as a pseudogene. The CDR3 is 13 residues long. The CDR3 sequence is CAGGRGEVYEQYF. In DNA, the CDR3 is TGTGCCGGGGGCAGGGGCGAAGTTTACGAGCAGTACTTC.

The chain couples TRBV19 to TRBJ1-2; TRBD1 matches 8 bases. J was trimmed by 0 bases and V by 6 bases; bases with no gene match: 9. The CDR3 is 16 amino acids. Germline V lookup: CDR1 LNHDA, CDR2 SQIVND (reference sequence). CDR3 bases: TGTGCCAGTAGGATGGGGTCCAGGGGGCCTAACTATGGCTACACCTTC. Its translation is CASRMGSRGPNYGYTF.

The chain is built from TRBV6-6 and TRBJ2-7; TRBD1 matches at 7 bases. Germline CDR1 reads MNHNY; CDR2 reads SVGAGI (reference sequence). The CDR3 extends over 16 amino acids. V shed 7 bases and J 4 bases; nucleotides not matched to a gene: 16. The CDR3 DNA reads TGTGCCAGCACTGACAGGGCTGGCGTGAGTCCTTACGAGCAGTACTTC. It specifies CASTDRAGVSPYEQYF.

V and J are TRBV11-2 and TRBJ2-7; possible D gene TRBD2, 5 bases. The CDR3 runs to 15 residues. V lost 2 bases and J lost 3, with 14 bases in between. CDR1 and CDR2 (germline): SGHAT, FQNNGV. CDR3: CASSLRSGEFYEQYF. CDR3 nucleotides: TGTGCCAGCAGCTTACGGTCCGGGGAATTCTACGAGCAGTACTTC.

The V and J genes are TRBV7-2 and TRBJ2-2, with TRBD2 identical over 9 bases. Per germline, CDR1 SGHTA and CDR2 FQGNSA. V was pared by 1 base and J by 4 bases, with 4 bases of the junction left unmatched. The CDR3 length is 16 residues. In DNA, the CDR3 is TGTGCCAGCAGCTTAGGCCTAGCGGGGACCACCGGGGAGCTGTTTTTT. Its protein is CASSLGLAGTTGELFF. Variable domain in full (rest from reference TRBV7-2 and TRBJ2-2): GAGVSQSPSNKVTEKGKDVELRCDPISGHTALYWYRQSLGQGLEFLIYFQGNSAPDKSGLPSDRFSAERTGGSVSTLTIQRTQQEDSAVYLCASSLGLAGTTGELFFGEGSRLTVL.

The V call is TRBV19, the J call TRBJ2-5, with D possibly matching TRBD2 (5 bases). Germline CDR1 reads LNHDA; CDR2 reads SQIVND (reference sequence). CDR3 length equals 15 residues. The V end was cut by 1 base, the J end by 5 bases, with 14 bases between. The CDR3, as DNA: TGTGCCAGTAGTATAGGGCCGGTCCCGGGGGAGACCCAGTACTTC. This gives the protein CASSIGPVPGETQYF. Full variable domain (remainder filled in from reference TRBV19 and TRBJ2-5): DGGITQSPKYLFRKEGQNVTLSCEQNLNHDAMYWYRQDPGQGLRLIYYSQIVNDFQKGDIAEGYSVSREKKESFPLTVTSAQKNPTAFYLCASSIGPVPGETQYFGPGTRLLVL.

DNA for the CDR3: TGTGCCAGCAGCCCAACCGGGGGGAGCTACGAGCAGTACTTC. This gives the protein CASSPTGGSYEQYF. The chain uses TRBV7-9 and TRBJ2-7, with 7 bases matching TRBD2. Germline CDR1 is SEHNR and CDR2 is FQNEAQ (reference sequence). The CDR3 sequence is 14 residues long. V trimming: 5 bases; J trimming: 3 bases; junction bases outside the gene matches: 7.

The chain couples TRBV19 to TRBJ2-2; TRBD2 aligns across 11 bases. The CDR3 is 16 residues long. Germline V CDR1 and CDR2: LNHDA, SQIVND (reference sequence). V dropped 5 bases and J dropped 3; count of bases not matched to a gene: 5. CDR3 in amino acids: CASSGGLAAYTGELFF. The CDR3 DNA reads TGTGCCAGTAGTGGGGGACTAGCGGCTTACACCGGGGAGCTGTTTTTT. The full variable domain, with the rest looked up from reference TRBV19 and TRBJ2-2, is DGGITQSPKYLFRKEGQNVTLSCEQNLNHDAMYWYRQDPGQGLRLIYYSQIVNDFQKGDIAEGYSVSREKKESFPLTVTSAQKNPTAFYLCASSGGLAAYTGELFFGEGSRLTVL.

The rearrangement uses TRBV7-6 and TRBJ2-7; no clear D. Deletions cut 1 base from V and 2 bases from J, with 15 bases between. The CDR3 runs to 16 residues. Germline CDR1 and CDR2: SGHVS and FNYEAQ. CDR3 coding DNA: TGTGCCAGCAGCTTAGGACCCTCCACAGATGCCTACGAGCAGTACTTC. Amino acid sequence: CASSLGPSTDAYEQYF.

This sequence joins TRBV28 and TRBJ2-3; 12 positions match TRBD1. Losses at the gene ends were 5 bases for V and 3 bases for J; bases not matched to a gene: 6. Germline V gene data show CDR1 as MDHEN and CDR2 as SYDVKM. CDR3 length: 16 residues. The CDR3 coding sequence is TGTGCCAGCAGTCAACCGGGACAGGGGGCTACAGATACGCAGTATTTT. Translating gives CASSQPGQGATDTQYF.

The chain carries TRBV28 and TRBJ1-4; D ambiguous. V gave up 5 bases and J gave up 0 bases, with 16 bases separating them. Germline CDR1 MDHEN, CDR2 SYDVKM. The CDR3 has 17 residues. The CDR3: CASSPAGSVATNEKLFF. CDR3 nucleotide sequence: TGTGCCAGCAGTCCCGCGGGATCCGTCGCAACTAATGAAAAACTGTTTTTT. The complete variable domain, with remaining parts taken from reference TRBV28 and TRBJ1-4, reads DVKVTQSSRYLVKRTGEKVFLECVQDMDHENMFWYRQDPGLGLRLIYFSYDVKMKEKGDIPEGYSVSREKKERFSLILESASTNQTSMYLCASSPAGSVATNEKLFFGSGTQLSVL.

This clone was counted between two and nine times. The rearrangement joins TRBV6-5 to TRBJ1-4; D might be TRBD1 (6 bases). Germline loops: CDR1 MNHEY, CDR2 SVGAGI. Trimming cost V 6 bases and J 8 bases, with 13 bases left between them. The CDR3 runs 13 residues. CDR3 sequence (DNA): TGTGCCAGCAGGGGGGCAGGGGAGGAAAAACTGTTTTTT. Translation: CASRGAGEEKLFF.

CDR3 residues: CASSPQGQGIHEQYF. CDR3 DNA: TGCGCCAGCAGCCCACAGGGACAGGGCATCCACGAGCAGTACTTC. This chain joins TRBV5-1 and TRBJ2-7; 9 bases align to TRBD1. Germline lookup yields CDR1 SGHRS and CDR2 YFSETQ. The CDR3 contains 15 residues. V shed 4 bases, J shed 5 bases, and the junction held 10 bases outside the gene matches.